This T cell receptor beta chain was sequenced in a study of prognosis after radiotherapy for stage I lung cancer. Study-wide context: Newly diagnosed primary stage I lung tumors were present in about 15 patients, and oligometastatic NSCLC after surgical resection of the primary tumor was present in a few patients. Every patient with non-small cell lung cancer was judged medically inoperable. Broader study findings: Lower values of Shannon entropy after stereotactic body radiation therapy were seen in patients who developed distant metastases.

The CDR3 spans 16 residues. V was pared by 0 bases and J by 7 bases, with 12 bases of the junction left unmatched. Germline lookup yields CDR1 DFQATT and CDR2 SNEGSKA (reference sequence). With two-round multiplex PCR, TCR beta CDR3 sequences were amplified from genomic DNA. Used in first-round PCR were primers specific to each TRBV and TRBJ gene. MiXCR was run by TCRdb on the multiplex PCR reads, yielding one entry per CDR3 protein. The repertoire includes tens of thousands of distinct CDR3 sequences, approximately 45% of them detected once, and 30% to 40% sits in the top ten. As concerns this clonotype: What it binds is unknown.

The blood draw at each of two time points yielded roughly 6 milliliters of peripheral blood. The sequencing here drew on PBMCs, taken before or after stereotactic body radiation therapy (not recorded which). The sequence was obtained from a donor older than 45 with non-small cell lung cancer. The chain carries TRBV20-1 and TRBJ2-1, with 7 bases identical to TRBD2. CDR3 DNA sequence: TGCAGTGCTAGAGATTCGGGGAGGGCCACTACAAATGAGCAGTTCTTC. Translation: CSARDSGRATTNEQFF.